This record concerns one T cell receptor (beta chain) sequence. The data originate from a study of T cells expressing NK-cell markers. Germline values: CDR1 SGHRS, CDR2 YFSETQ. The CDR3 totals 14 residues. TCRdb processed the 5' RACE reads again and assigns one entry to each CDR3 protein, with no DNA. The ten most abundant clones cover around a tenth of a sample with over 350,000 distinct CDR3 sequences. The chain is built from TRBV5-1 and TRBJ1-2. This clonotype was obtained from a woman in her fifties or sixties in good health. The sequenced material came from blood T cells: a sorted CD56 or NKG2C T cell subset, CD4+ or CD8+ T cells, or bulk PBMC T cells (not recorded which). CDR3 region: CASSLDKGGYGYTF. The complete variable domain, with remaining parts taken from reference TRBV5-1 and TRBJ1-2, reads KAGVTQTPRYLIKTRGQQVTLSCSPISGHRSVSWYQQTPGQGLQFLFEYFSETQRNKGNFPGRFSGRQFSNSRSEMNVSTLELGDSALYLCASSLDKGGYGYTFGSGTRLTVV.